Shown below are 17 T cell receptor beta chains from a single sample sequenced in a study of blood T cell repertoires in COVID-19 (dated by TCRdb to about 2020). Libraries were prepared through the immunoSEQ multiplex PCR assay. The immuneACCESS repertoire file appears here via TCRdb, limited to in-frame rearrangements. These files lack a portion of the clones; in checked studies, under half of the deficit traces to unresolved V genes, and the cause of the others is not known. The sample records about 500,000 clones, 87% of which are singletons. Jointly, the top ten make up around 0.7% of the sample. Material for sequencing was PBMCs or T cells enriched from blood (not recorded which). Receptors originate from a woman aged 18-29 years who had recovered from COVID-19.

This clone was detected a few times. The chain carries TRBV2 and TRBJ2-6, with a tentative D call TRBD2 (6 bases). There are 14 residues in the CDR3. V was pared by 9 bases and J by 2 bases, with 11 bases between. The germline gives CDR1 SNHLY, CDR2 FYNNEI. The DNA of the CDR3 is TGTGCCAGGGGAGGAGGGACTGGGGCCAACGTCCTGACTTTC. It is translated as CARGGGTGANVLTF.

This chain links TRBV5-6 with TRBJ1-5; D is unclear. This CDR3 has 14 amino acids. Germline-derived CDR1 and CDR2 are SGHDT and YYEEEE. Trimming shortened V by 4 bases and J by 9 bases, and 17 bases separated the two germline ends. CDR3 protein: CASSRTPGSRPQHF. The CDR3, as DNA: TGTGCCAGCAGCCGGACTCCCGGGTCGAGGCCCCAGCATTTT.

Worth noting for this clone: One end of the junction varies from germline; a read error may be responsible. V gene TRBV6-5 combines with J gene TRBJ2-5; D may be TRBD2 (6 bases). Germline V gene data show CDR1 as MNHEY and CDR2 as SVGAGI. There are 12 residues in the CDR3. The DNA for the CDR3 is TGTGCCAGCAGTTACATCGCGGGGAAGAGGGACTTC. Translation gives CASSYIAGKRDF.

This chain connects TRBV19 to TRBJ1-5; TRBD1 is a possible D gene (5 bases). The germline V gene encodes CDR1 LNHDA and CDR2 SQIVND (reference sequence). V shed 3 bases and J shed 11 bases, with 14 bases lying between them. The CDR3 extends over 13 amino acids. CDR3: CASSITGGMAQHF. The CDR3 nucleotides read TGTGCCAGTAGTATCACCGGGGGTATGGCCCAGCATTTT. The full variable domain, rest sourced from reference TRBV19 and TRBJ1-5, is DGGITQSPKYLFRKEGQNVTLSCEQNLNHDAMYWYRQDPGQGLRLIYYSQIVNDFQKGDIAEGYSVSREKKESFPLTVTSAQKNPTAFYLCASSITGGMAQHFGDGTRLSIL.

V is TRBV30 and J is TRBJ1-2, with D hard to call. CDR1 GTSNPN and CDR2 SVGIG come from the germline V gene (reference sequence). The CDR3 runs 14 residues. Trimming removed 0 bases at V and 8 bases at J, with 16 bases between. CDR3 loop: CAWSVRTGFGGYTF. DNA of the CDR3: TGTGCCTGGAGTGTACGAACGGGGTTCGGAGGCTACACCTTC.

This clone showed up just a few times. This chain joins TRBV11-2 and TRBJ2-2, with 15 bases matching TRBD2. V dropped 6 bases and J dropped 4; count of bases not matched to a gene: 3. Germline-derived CDR1 and CDR2 are SGHAT and FQNNGV. This CDR3 contains 16 residues. The CDR3 bases are TGTGCCAGCAGGGGACTAGCGGGGGGCCGCACCGGGGAGCTGTTTTTT. Its protein is CASRGLAGGRTGELFF.

V is TRBV4-1 and J is TRBJ1-6; no firm D call. Germline-derived CDR1 and CDR2 are MGHRA and YSYEKL. V lost 0 bases and J 10 bases, leaving 16 bases between the germline ends. The length of the CDR3 is 16 residues. For the CDR3, the DNA is TGCGCCAGCAGCCAAGATCTCCCAGGAAGACGATCACCCCTCCACTTT. Amino acid sequence: CASSQDLPGRRSPLHF.

V usage is TRBV5-1 and J usage is TRBJ1-4; no clear D gene. Germline lookup yields CDR1 SGHRS and CDR2 YFSETQ. This CDR3 is 13 amino acids long. Between the trimmed V and J ends, which lost 1 base and 1 base, there was a span of 2 bases. DNA for the CDR3: TGCGCCAGCAGCTTGCAAACTAATGAAAAACTGTTTTTT. This gives the protein CASSLQTNEKLFF.

The chain joins TRBV24-1 to TRBJ1-5, with D hard to call. The CDR3 runs to 14 residues. V lost 2 bases to trimming and J lost 1 base, with 5 bases between them. Looked up from germline, CDR1 is KGHDR and CDR2 is SFDVKD. The CDR3 here is CATSDSLSNQPQHF. CDR3 in DNA: TGTGCCACCAGTGATTCTCTGAGCAATCAGCCCCAGCATTTT.

The J gene is TRBJ1-4, the V gene TRBV2; D call uncertain. Germline CDR1 SNHLY, CDR2 FYNNEI. The CDR3 runs to 14 residues. V was clipped by 7 bases and J by 0 bases, with 9 bases between them. CDR3 bases: TGTGCCAGCATTAAAGACACAACTAATGAAAAACTGTTTTTT. The encoded protein is CASIKDTTNEKLFF.

This chain uses TRBV5-6 with TRBJ2-3; TRBD2 matches 13 bases. V shed 6 bases, J shed 2 bases, and the junction held 6 bases outside the gene matches. The CDR3 extends over 16 amino acids. The germline gives CDR1 SGHDT, CDR2 YYEEEE. As DNA, the CDR3 is TGTGCCAGCACCCGACTAGCGGGGGGCTCCACAGATACGCAGTATTTT. Its translation is CASTRLAGGSTDTQYF.

CDR3 bases: TGTGCCTGGAGTGCCACTCGCGGCACCATATATTTT. This sequence encodes CAWSATRGTIYF. The chain combines TRBV30 with TRBJ1-3; D gene ambiguous. Germline CDR1 reads GTSNPN; CDR2 reads SVGIG (reference sequence). V lost 1 base to trimming and J lost 9 bases, with 10 bases between them. This CDR3 is 12 amino acids long. Full variable domain (missing parts from reference TRBV30 and TRBJ1-3): SQTIHQWPATLVQPVGSPLSLECTVEGTSNPNLYWYRQAAGRGLQLLFYSVGIGQISSEVPQNLSASRPQDRQFILSSKKLLLSDSGFYLCAWSATRGTIYFGEGSWLTVV.

The chain combines TRBV10-3 with TRBJ1-1, with D unclear. The CDR3 runs 14 residues. V shed 0 bases and J shed 12 bases, with 17 bases lying between them. Germline CDR1 reads ENHRY; CDR2 reads SYGVKD. In nucleotides, the CDR3 is TGTGCCATCAGTGAGTCTGGTACTTCCGAGGGTCCTTTCTTT. Its translation is CAISESGTSEGPFF.

The genes are TRBV5-1 and TRBJ1-5; D not resolved. The CDR3 loop spans 16 amino acids. V was trimmed by 0 bases and J by 0 bases, leaving 10 bases between them. CDR1 is SGHRS, CDR2 YFSETQ, per germline. The CDR3 nucleotides are TGCGCCAGCAGCTTGGATGGAGATTATAGCAATCAGCCCCAGCATTTT. This codes for CASSLDGDYSNQPQHF.

The V call is TRBV5-4, the J call TRBJ2-5; TRBD1 is a possible D gene (6 bases). With 0 bases removed from V and 0 bases from J, the gap between germline ends came to 9 bases. CDR3 size: 15 residues. Germline V gene lookup returns CDR1 SGHNT and CDR2 YYREEE (reference sequence). The CDR3: CASSLDGTNQETQYF. In nucleotides, the CDR3 is TGTGCCAGCAGCTTGGACGGGACAAACCAAGAGACCCAGTACTTC.

The chain has TRBV28 and TRBJ1-4; D gene ambiguous. V lost 5 bases and J 3 bases, leaving 10 bases between the germline ends. The CDR3 consists of 14 residues. The germline gives CDR1 MDHEN, CDR2 SYDVKM. CDR3 in amino acids: CASSPGGPNEKLFF. CDR3 coding DNA: TGTGCCAGCAGTCCAGGAGGGCCTAATGAAAAACTGTTTTTT. Variable domain in full (rest from reference TRBV28 and TRBJ1-4): DVKVTQSSRYLVKRTGEKVFLECVQDMDHENMFWYRQDPGLGLRLIYFSYDVKMKEKGDIPEGYSVSREKKERFSLILESASTNQTSMYLCASSPGGPNEKLFFGSGTQLSVL.

The chain is built from TRBV9 and TRBJ2-1; 7 nucleotides align to TRBD2. V was pared by 3 bases and J by 0 bases, with 3 bases of the junction left unmatched. CDR3 length: 15 residues. CDR1 is SGDLS, CDR2 YYNGEE, per germline. The CDR3 loop reads CASSAGGISYNEQFF. Written as DNA, the CDR3 is TGTGCCAGCAGCGCCGGGGGGATCTCCTACAATGAGCAGTTCTTC.